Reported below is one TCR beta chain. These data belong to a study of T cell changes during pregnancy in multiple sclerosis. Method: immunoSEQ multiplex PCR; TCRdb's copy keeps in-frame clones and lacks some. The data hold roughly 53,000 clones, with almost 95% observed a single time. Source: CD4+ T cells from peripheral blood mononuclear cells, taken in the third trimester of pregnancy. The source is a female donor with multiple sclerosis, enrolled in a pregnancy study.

This CDR3 is CASSDSTASNYGYTF. Written as DNA, the CDR3 is TGTGCCAGCAGTGACTCGACAGCTTCGAACTATGGCTACACCTTC. The chain links TRBV2 to TRBJ1-2, with a weak D call TRBD1 (5 bases). The germline V gene has CDR1 SNHLY and CDR2 FYNNEI. V was shortened by 3 bases and J by 2 bases, with 13 bases between the two germline ends. The CDR3 loop spans 15 amino acids.